These T cell receptor beta chains were read from a single sample in a study of T cell changes during pregnancy in multiple sclerosis. Some clones are missing from TCRdb's copy, which holds only in-frame ones; the method was immunoSEQ multiplex PCR. There are about 79,000 clones in the sample; about nine tenths occur only once, and approximately 0.47% lies in the top ten. Specimen: CD4+ T cells from peripheral blood mononuclear cells, collected in the second trimester of pregnancy. The receptors here all came from a female donor with multiple sclerosis, enrolled in a pregnancy study. CDR3s include the opening cysteine and the closing phenylalanine or tryptophan. A D gene is named only where the DNA matches it firmly. Size values are once, few and many counts, or a class for expanded clones, and some rows have none.

V gene	CDR3 length	D gene	clone size	J gene	CDR3 protein	CDR3 DNA
TRBV18	14	NA	NA	TRBJ2-7	CASSPLHRDAEQYF	TGTGCCAGCTCACCTCTTCACAGGGATGCCGAGCAGTACTTC
TRBV5-1	14	NA	NA	TRBJ2-5	CASSLDRVGETQYF	TGCGCCAGCAGCTTGGACAGGGTCGGGGAGACCCAGTACTTC
TRBV5-1	15	NA	once	TRBJ2-1	CASSLVGQSHNEQFF	TGCGCCAGCAGCTTGGTAGGACAGTCCCACAATGAGCAGTTCTTC
TRBV7-2	16	TRBD1	NA	TRBJ2-5	CASSLVGTGGKETQYF	TGTGCCAGCAGCTTAGTTGGGACAGGCGGGAAAGAGACCCAGTACTTC
TRBV11-1	15	NA	NA	TRBJ2-7	CASSLGGQYSYEQYF	TGTGCCAGCAGCTTAGGAGGACAGTACTCCTACGAGCAGTACTTC
TRBV18	17	NA	NA	TRBJ2-3	CASSLGAISSRTDTQYF	TGTGCCAGCTCCCTGGGGGCTATATCGTCCCGCACAGATACGCAGTATTTT
TRBV30	12	NA	NA	TRBJ2-7	CAWTRGSYEQYF	TGTGCCTGGACGCGGGGTTCCTACGAGCAGTACTTC
TRBV7-3	14	TRBD1	NA	TRBJ1-2	CASSLDRGRYGYTF	TGTGCCAGCAGCTTAGACAGGGGCCGGTATGGCTACACCTTC
TRBV11-2	13	NA	NA	TRBJ2-7	CASSHYRVDEQYF	TGTGCCAGCAGCCACTACAGGGTTGACGAGCAGTACTTC
TRBV7-2	18	TRBD2	NA	TRBJ2-3	CASSPRLAGVRGTDTQYF	TGTGCCAGCAGCCCTAGACTAGCGGGGGTGAGGGGCACAGATACGCAGTATTTT
TRBV9	14	NA	NA	TRBJ2-7	CASSVRGGPYEQYF	TGTGCCAGCAGCGTACGAGGGGGTCCGTACGAGCAGTACTTC
TRBV9	14	NA	NA	TRBJ2-5	CASSVEPASGAQYF	TGTGCCAGCAGCGTAGAACCAGCGTCAGGGGCCCAGTACTTC
TRBV7-3	14	NA	NA	TRBJ2-3	CASSLTSSTDTQYF	TGTGCCAGCAGCTTAACGAGCAGCACAGATACGCAGTATTTT
TRBV6-1	11	TRBD1	NA	TRBJ2-2	CASDRGLELFF	TGTGCCAGCGACAGGGGGTTGGAGCTGTTTTTT
TRBV5-4	17	TRBD1	NA	TRBJ1-1	CASSSYRGREVNTEAFF	TGTGCCAGCAGCTCCTACAGGGGGCGCGAGGTGAACACTGAAGCTTTCTTT
TRBV6-1	15	TRBD1	NA	TRBJ1-1	CASTTTTDRGGEAFF	TGTGCCAGCACCACGACAACTGACAGGGGGGGTGAAGCTTTCTTT
TRBV10-3	15	TRBD2	few	TRBJ2-7	CAISESGLAGGEQYF	TGTGCCATCAGTGAGTCGGGACTAGCGGGAGGCGAGCAGTACTTC
TRBV6-1	14	TRBD1	NA	TRBJ2-3	CASSAQGVQPTQYF	TGTGCCAGCAGTGCCCAGGGGGTCCAGCCTACGCAGTATTTT
TRBV10-3	17	TRBD2	NA	TRBJ2-1	CAISEPPGLGTYNEQFF	TGTGCCATCAGTGAGCCTCCGGGACTAGGGACCTACAATGAGCAGTTCTTC
TRBV5-1	17	TRBD2	NA	TRBJ2-7	CASSLGSAGGRSHEQYF	TGCGCCAGCAGCTTAGGTTCGGCGGGGGGCCGTAGCCACGAGCAGTACTTC
TRBV15	13	NA	once	TRBJ1-1	CATSPGRGTEAFF	TGTGCCACCAGCCCAGGGAGGGGGACTGAAGCTTTCTTT
TRBV6-5	15	TRBD1	NA	TRBJ2-2	CASSQQGAQTGELFF	TGTGCCAGCAGTCAACAGGGGGCGCAAACCGGGGAGCTGTTTTTT
TRBV5-1	15	TRBD1	NA	TRBJ2-5	CASSWGQGGQGTQYF	TGCGCCAGCAGCTGGGGACAGGGGGGACAAGGTACCCAGTACTTC
TRBV27	14	NA	NA	TRBJ1-4	CASRRLATNEKLFF	TGTGCCAGCAGGCGCTTAGCAACTAATGAAAAACTGTTTTTT
TRBV28	17	TRBD1	NA	TRBJ2-7	CASSPRARQGKDYEQYF	TGTGCCAGCAGTCCCCGCGCCCGACAGGGCAAGGACTACGAGCAGTACTTC
TRBV30	16	NA	NA	TRBJ2-2	CAWSVLRTSRDGELFF	TGTGCCTGGAGTGTATTACGGACTTCCCGTGACGGGGAGCTGTTTTTT
TRBV9	13	NA	NA	TRBJ1-2	CASSGDNFYGYTF	TGTGCCAGCAGCGGCGACAACTTCTATGGCTACACCTTC
TRBV7-9	14	TRBD1	NA	TRBJ2-3	CASSLGQGGDTQYF	TGTGCCAGCAGCTTGGGACAGGGGGGAGATACGCAGTATTTT
TRBV9	15	TRBD1	NA	TRBJ1-4	CASSGGLDRSEKLFF	TGTGCCAGCAGCGGAGGACTGGACAGGAGTGAAAAACTGTTTTTT
TRBV11-3	14	NA	few	TRBJ2-4	CASSSGRWGNIQYF	TGTGCCAGCAGCTCAGGGAGGTGGGGAAACATTCAGTACTTC
TRBV19	13	NA	few	TRBJ1-4	CASSIVKQEKLFF	TGTGCCAGTAGTATAGTGAAACAGGAAAAACTGTTTTTT
TRBV13	16	TRBD2	once	TRBJ2-5	CASSLRSGRARETQYF	TGTGCCAGCAGCTTAAGGTCCGGGAGGGCCAGGGAGACCCAGTACTTC
TRBV27	13	NA	NA	TRBJ1-2	CASSATGQYGYTF	TGTGCCTCCTCAGCTACAGGGCAATATGGCTACACCTTC
TRBV9	17	TRBD2	NA	TRBJ2-3	CASSGLAGALLTDTQYF	TGTGCCAGCAGCGGATTAGCGGGAGCGCTACTCACAGATACGCAGTATTTT
TRBV6-5	14	NA	NA	TRBJ1-3	CASSYTSLGGTIYF	TGTGCCAGCAGTTACACCTCTCTCGGAGGCACCATATATTTT
TRBV28	14	TRBD1	NA	TRBJ2-4	CATERQGGRNIQYF	TGTGCCACCGAAAGACAGGGGGGACGGAACATTCAGTACTTC
TRBV6-5	15	TRBD1	NA	TRBJ1-6	CASRYSGTGDSPLHF	TGTGCCAGCAGATACTCCGGGACAGGGGATTCACCCCTCCACTTT
TRBV9	13	NA	NA	TRBJ2-3	CAGRRGPPDTQYF	TGTGCAGGGCGGCGGGGCCCTCCAGATACGCAGTATTTT
TRBV7-2	13	NA	NA	TRBJ2-1	CASSWRSVPEQFF	TGTGCCAGCAGCTGGCGGTCGGTCCCCGAGCAGTTCTTC
TRBV11-3	13	NA	NA	TRBJ2-1	CASSLEAGNEQFF	TGTGCCAGCAGCTTAGAGGCGGGCAATGAGCAGTTCTTC
TRBV18	15	NA	NA	TRBJ2-7	CASSPTGFSSDEQYF	TGTGCCAGCTCACCTACAGGATTTTCGAGCGACGAGCAGTACTTC
TRBV25-1	16	TRBD1	few	TRBJ2-7	CASSESARQGAYEQYF	TGTGCCAGCAGTGAATCAGCTCGACAGGGGGCCTACGAGCAGTACTTC
TRBV19	17	TRBD2	NA	TRBJ2-7	CASSTLLIAGVNYEQYF	TGTGCCAGTAGTACTCTCCTTATAGCGGGAGTCAACTACGAGCAGTACTTC
TRBV5-1	15	TRBD1	NA	TRBJ2-3	CASSLGGGRRDTQYF	TGCGCCAGCAGCTTGGGAGGGGGCCGGAGAGATACGCAGTATTTT
TRBV9	15	NA	once	TRBJ1-6	CASSEPPGFTSPLHF	TGTGCCAGCAGCGAGCCCCCGGGTTTCACTTCACCCCTCCACTTT